These T cell receptor beta chains were read from a single sample in a study of glioma-infiltrating T cells after dendritic cell vaccination. Data came from immunoSEQ multiplex PCR; TCRdb stores just in-frame clones and leaves some out. This table has roughly 85,000 clones, 85% appearing once. Sequences were derived from blood, sampled after dendritic cell vaccination. The receptors come from a human donor with glioblastoma. Each CDR3 is given with its conserved first and last residue. A D gene is named only where the DNA matches it firmly. For some rows the clone size is stated as once, few or many, or as a class when expanded; others skip it.

CDR3 protein,CDR3 DNA,D gene,V gene,J gene,clone size
CASKLRDTQYF,TGTGCCAGCAAGCTCCGGGATACGCAGTATTTT,.,TRBV2,TRBJ2-3,.
CASSGRQGANVPEQYF,TGTGCCAGCAGCGGACGACAGGGGGCGAATGTTCCCGAGCAGTACTTC,TRBD1,TRBV7-9,TRBJ2-7,.
CASSYSGGRYEQYF,TGTGCCAGCAGTTACTCGGGAGGCCGCTACGAGCAGTACTTC,TRBD2,TRBV27,TRBJ2-7,.
CASSTQGGKGGEQYF,TGTGCCAGCAGTACCCAGGGAGGGAAGGGAGGTGAGCAGTACTTC,TRBD2,TRBV6-5,TRBJ2-7,.
CASSTSGGGTTDTQYF,TGTGCCAGCAGCACCTCGGGGGGGGGAACTACAGATACGCAGTATTTT,TRBD2,TRBV28,TRBJ2-3,.
CASSPDAGTGSHEQYF,TGTGCCAGCAGTCCCGACGCCGGGACAGGGTCCCACGAGCAGTACTTC,TRBD1,TRBV27,TRBJ2-7,once
CASSYGGYGYTF,TGTGCCAGCAGTTACGGCGGATATGGCTACACCTTC,.,TRBV6-5,TRBJ1-2,few
CASSLGTSGSYEQYF,TGTGCCAGCAGCTTAGGGACTAGCGGGTCCTACGAGCAGTACTTC,TRBD2,TRBV7-2,TRBJ2-7,.
CASSQFSGDDNEQFF,TGTGCCAGCAGCCAATTTAGCGGGGATGACAATGAGCAGTTCTTC,TRBD2,TRBV14,TRBJ2-1,.
CASSYVASGYYEQYF,TGTGCCAGCAGTTACGTAGCTAGCGGCTACTACGAGCAGTACTTC,TRBD2,TRBV6-5,TRBJ2-7,few
CASSLYQYTEAFF,TGTGCCAGCAGTTTATACCAGTACACTGAAGCTTTCTTT,.,TRBV27,TRBJ1-1,.
CASNDQGAGQATNYGYTF,TGTGCCAGCAACGATCAGGGGGCGGGACAGGCTACTAACTATGGCTACACCTTC,TRBD1,TRBV2,TRBJ1-2,.
CASSLGRRGETQYF,TGTGCCAGCAGTTTAGGTCGCAGGGGGGAGACCCAGTACTTC,TRBD1,TRBV27,TRBJ2-5,once
CASSRVGGRDTEAFF,TGTGCCAGCAGCCGGGTAGGGGGGAGGGACACTGAAGCTTTCTTT,.,TRBV7-3,TRBJ1-1,.
CASSDSASGGDYNEQFF,TGTGCCAGCAGTGACTCCGCTAGCGGGGGGGATTACAATGAGCAGTTCTTC,TRBD2,TRBV6-4,TRBJ2-1,few
CASSLRGASTYEQYF,TGTGCCAGCAGCTTGCGGGGGGCCTCCACCTACGAGCAGTACTTC,TRBD2,TRBV13,TRBJ2-7,.
CASSPQGANYGYTF,TGTGCCAGCTCCCCACAGGGAGCTAACTATGGCTACACCTTC,.,TRBV18,TRBJ1-2,few
CASRGGTHLAGAGELFF,TGTGCCAGCAGGGGCGGCACCCATCTAGCGGGAGCCGGGGAGCTGTTTTTT,TRBD2,TRBV6-4,TRBJ2-2,.
CASSFRDRVWTEAFF,TGTGCCAGCAGCTTTAGGGACAGGGTTTGGACTGAAGCTTTCTTT,TRBD1,TRBV5-6,TRBJ1-1,.
CSVEPGDRTNTGELFF,TGCAGCGTTGAACCGGGAGACAGAACGAACACCGGGGAGCTGTTTTTT,.,TRBV29-1,TRBJ2-2,.
CASKPGTGVHNEQFF,TGTGCCAGCAAACCCGGGACAGGGGTCCACAATGAGCAGTTCTTC,TRBD1,TRBV27,TRBJ2-1,.